This T cell receptor beta chain was identified during a study of CD8 T cells in ankylosing spondylitis. Findings and limits, study-wide: In ankylosing spondylitis patients, matched synovial fluid reportedly showed significant enrichment of disease-linked clones.

TCRdb reanalysed the 5' RACE reads using MiXCR and keeps one entry per CDR3 protein. The table shows roughly 120,000 distinct CDR3 sequences, with roughly 13% occurring only once. This clonotype was seen a handful of times. Its antigen remains unidentified. V lost 1 base to trimming and J lost 1 base, with 13 bases between them. The CDR3 runs 15 residues. The germline gives CDR1 DFQATT, CDR2 SNEGSKA (reference sequence). The chain is built from TRBV20-1 and TRBJ1-1, with D hard to call. The sequence came from a female donor with ankylosing spondylitis or in good health (not recorded which). Sequenced input: blood, either unsorted or a sorted T cell fraction (not recorded which). CDR3 in DNA: TGCAGTGCTAGAGTTGAGAACCGCCGGAACACTGAAGCTTTCTTT. This gives the protein CSARVENRRNTEAFF.